Listed below are T cell receptor beta chains from one sample, sequenced in a study of blood T cell repertoires in COVID-19. Assay: immunoSEQ multiplex PCR; the TCRdb copy retains only in-frame clones and omits some. The sample records approximately 92,000 clones, around 72% being singletons. The sequencing input was peripheral blood. The receptors were sampled from a woman aged 60-75 years in a cohort sampled during active or convalescent COVID-19. CDR3s include the opening cysteine and the closing phenylalanine or tryptophan. The D gene is left open where the match is weak. Only some rows state a clone size, as once, few, many or a class for expanded clones.

TRBV27,15,.,.,TRBJ2-3,TGTGCCAGCAGTTTGTTGCGGATTAGCACAGATACGCAGTATTTT,CASSLLRISTDTQYF
TRBV30,14,.,.,TRBJ1-2,TGTGCCTGGAGTTCTCGCAGGGAATCCTATGGCTACACCTTC,CAWSSRRESYGYTF
TRBV7-6,18,TRBD2,.,TRBJ2-5,TGTGCCAGCACCCCTGCCCCTAGCGGGGGGGCCTGGCGGGAGACCCAGTACTTC,CASTPAPSGGAWRETQYF
TRBV19,13,TRBD1,.,TRBJ1-1,TGTGCCAGTAGTTCAAGGGGGCGGGCTGAAGCTTTCTTT,CASSSRGRAEAFF
TRBV5-5,14,.,once,TRBJ1-4,TGTGCCAGCAGCTGGGAGGGCCGAGGTGAAAAACTGTTTTTT,CASSWEGRGEKLFF
TRBV5-1,15,TRBD2,.,TRBJ2-5,TGCGCCAGCAGAAAGGGCGGGGGGTACCAAGAGACCCAGTACTTC,CASRKGGGYQETQYF
TRBV27,14,.,.,TRBJ2-3,TGTGCCAGCAGCGGGGTGAGACACACAGATACGCAGTATTTT,CASSGVRHTDTQYF
TRBV27,16,TRBD1,.,TRBJ1-4,TGTGCCAGCAGTTTCTTACGGACAGGGGGTGGAGAAAAACTGTTTTTT,CASSFLRTGGGEKLFF
TRBV6-6,14,.,.,TRBJ2-7,TGTGCCAGCAGTTACGTCCTTGGCCCCTACGAGCAGTACTTC,CASSYVLGPYEQYF
TRBV7-2,14,.,.,TRBJ2-7,TGTGCCAGCGCCCCGTGGGGGGTCACCTACGAGCAGTACTTC,CASAPWGVTYEQYF
TRBV11-2,14,TRBD1,.,TRBJ1-3,TGTGCCAGCAGCTTATCAGGGGGGGGAAACACCATATATTTT,CASSLSGGGNTIYF
TRBV28,19,.,.,TRBJ1-2,TGTGCCAGCAGTTTGCCGGGGCGAGGGACACAATCCCAAAGTGATGGCTACACCTTC,CASSLPGRGTQSQSDGYTF
TRBV18,14,.,.,TRBJ1-1,TGTGCCAGCTCACCGACAATAAACCCCGAGTGGGCTTTCTTT,CASSPTINPEWAFF
TRBV5-6,15,.,.,TRBJ2-3,TGTGCCAGCAGCTTGTTTGACAGGCACACAGATACGCAGTATTTT,CASSLFDRHTDTQYF
TRBV7-2,12,.,.,TRBJ1-1,TGTGCCAGCAGAGGGGACAATCTTGAAGCTTTCTTT,CASRGDNLEAFF
TRBV5-4,13,.,.,TRBJ2-1,TGTGCCAGCAGTCAGGGACAATCCAGGGAGCAGTTCTTC,CASSQGQSREQFF